The 5 T cell receptor beta chains in this list originate from one sample, sequenced in a study of blood T cell repertoires in COVID-19. Assay: immunoSEQ multiplex PCR; the TCRdb copy retains only in-frame clones and omits some. This table holds hundreds of thousands of clones, more than 85% found once. Sample: PBMCs or T cells enriched from blood (not recorded which). The receptors here all came from a woman aged 30 to 39 who had recovered from COVID-19.

Notes on this clone: The junction departs from germline at one end; a sequencing error may be responsible. This chain joins TRBV2 and TRBJ1-5; 8 bases fit TRBD1. The germline gives CDR1 SNHLY, CDR2 FYNNEI. The CDR3 loop spans 16 amino acids. This CDR3 reads CASREGRTGSNQPQHF. The CDR3 DNA reads as TGTGCCAGCAGAGAAGGAAGGACAGGGAGCAATCAGCCCCAGCATTTT.

The CDR3 bases are TGTGCCAGCAGCCCAGACAGGGAAGGCCAGCCCCAGCATTTT. Protein sequence: CASSPDREGQPQHF. The chain is built from TRBV2 and TRBJ1-5, with 7 bases fitting TRBD1. Germline values: CDR1 SNHLY, CDR2 FYNNEI. The V segment lost 6 bases and the J segment 7 bases; nucleotides outside the gene matches: 9. The CDR3 is 14 residues long. The full variable domain, in which reference TRBV2 and TRBJ1-5 provide the parts outside the CDR3, is EPEVTQTPSHQVTQMGQEVILRCVPISNHLYFYWYRQILGQKVEFLVSFYNNEISEKSEIFDDQFSVERPDGSNFTLKIRSTKLEDSAMYFCASSPDREGQPQHFGDGTRLSIL.

V is TRBV28 and J is TRBJ2-7, with 9 bases that match TRBD2. The germline V gene has CDR1 MDHEN and CDR2 SYDVKM. The V gene end was trimmed by 10 bases and the J gene end by 6 bases; junction bases not matched to a gene: 10. CDR3 length: 13 residues. This chain's CDR3 is CATRAGGPREQYF. The CDR3 DNA reads as TGTGCCACCCGTGCGGGGGGGCCCCGCGAGCAGTACTTC. Full variable domain (missing parts from reference TRBV28 and TRBJ2-7): DVKVTQSSRYLVKRTGEKVFLECVQDMDHENMFWYRQDPGLGLRLIYFSYDVKMKEKGDIPEGYSVSREKKERFSLILESASTNQTSMYLCATRAGGPREQYFGPGTRLTVT.

This clone was counted once. The chain's CDR3 is CASSLIAGGTDTQYF. DNA of the CDR3: TGTGCCAGCAGCCTAATAGCGGGGGGGACAGATACGCAGTATTTT. The chain links TRBV7-8 to TRBJ2-3; TRBD2 agrees at 11 bases. V lost 5 bases and J lost 3; bases outside the gene matches: 4. CDR3 length equals 15 residues. Looked up from germline, CDR1 is SGHVS and CDR2 is FQNEAQ.

The chain carries TRBV7-2 and TRBJ1-6; 8 nucleotides agree with TRBD1. The junction had 6 bases not matched to a gene; V was cut back by 5 bases and J by 0 bases. Germline loops: CDR1 SGHTA, CDR2 FQGNSA. This CDR3 has 17 amino acids. The CDR3 here is CASSRDRTSSYNSPLHF. DNA of the CDR3: TGTGCCAGCAGCCGGGACAGGACTAGCTCCTATAATTCACCCCTCCACTTT.